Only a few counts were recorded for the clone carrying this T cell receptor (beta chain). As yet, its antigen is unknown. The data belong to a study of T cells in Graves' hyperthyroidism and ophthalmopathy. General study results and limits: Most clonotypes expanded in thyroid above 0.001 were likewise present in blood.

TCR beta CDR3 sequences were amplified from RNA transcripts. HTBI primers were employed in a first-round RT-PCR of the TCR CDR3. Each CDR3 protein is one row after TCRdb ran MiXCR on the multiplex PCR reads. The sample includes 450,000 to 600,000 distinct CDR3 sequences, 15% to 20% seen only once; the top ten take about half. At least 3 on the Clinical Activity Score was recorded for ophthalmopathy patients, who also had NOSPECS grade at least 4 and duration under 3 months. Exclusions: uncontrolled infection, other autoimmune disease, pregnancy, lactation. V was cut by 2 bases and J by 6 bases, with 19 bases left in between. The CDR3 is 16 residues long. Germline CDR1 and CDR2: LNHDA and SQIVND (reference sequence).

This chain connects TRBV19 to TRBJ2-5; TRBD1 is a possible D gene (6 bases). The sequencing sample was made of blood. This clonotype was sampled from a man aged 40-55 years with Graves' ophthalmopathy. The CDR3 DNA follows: TGTGCCAGTAGTATATCAGTCCAGGGGCAGTTAAAGACCCAGTACTTC. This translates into CASSISVQGQLKTQYF. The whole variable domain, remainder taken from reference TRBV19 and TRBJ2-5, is DGGITQSPKYLFRKEGQNVTLSCEQNLNHDAMYWYRQDPGQGLRLIYYSQIVNDFQKGDIAEGYSVSREKKESFPLTVTSAQKNPTAFYLCASSISVQGQLKTQYFGPGTRLLVL.